These T cell receptor beta chains were read from a single sample in a study of pediatric ulcerative colitis. The data were produced by immunoSEQ multiplex PCR, yet TCRdb's version contains in-frame clones alone and is incomplete. The profile covers tens of thousands of clones, with about 87% appearing a single time and roughly 1.5% taken by the ten largest. The sequenced sample consisted of blood. The receptors were sampled from a boy aged 10-17 years who was a control in a study of pediatric ulcerative colitis. The CDR3 runs from the conserved cysteine through the conserved F or W.

J gene	V gene	CDR3 protein
TRBJ2-3	TRBV7-2	CASSLSGPTDTQYF
TRBJ1-5	TRBV19	CASSIKVGRYSNQPQHF
TRBJ2-2	TRBV4-1	CASSQLAGASGELFF
TRBJ2-3	TRBV27	CASNWGAGATDTQYF
TRBJ2-5	TRBV6-1	CASSGGDREGVGAQYF
TRBJ2-7	TRBV2	CASNPTGEGYEQYF
TRBJ2-2	TRBV11-3	CASSLSGSLTGELFF
TRBJ1-2	TRBV5-1	CASSLEGGGGMYGYTF
TRBJ2-7	TRBV10-3	CAISDQGQSSYEQYF
TRBJ1-1	TRBV27	CASSWQGVNTEAFF
TRBJ2-1	TRBV19	CASSIRRSGTSDEQFF
TRBJ2-7	TRBV5-4	CASSSGTPSYEQYF
TRBJ1-5	TRBV2	CASSTDRGSNQPQHF
TRBJ1-5	TRBV7-2	CASGDRNNQPQHF
TRBJ1-2	TRBV4-3	CASSQEYMVREGYTF
TRBJ1-2	TRBV19	CASTPLGARPPYGYTF